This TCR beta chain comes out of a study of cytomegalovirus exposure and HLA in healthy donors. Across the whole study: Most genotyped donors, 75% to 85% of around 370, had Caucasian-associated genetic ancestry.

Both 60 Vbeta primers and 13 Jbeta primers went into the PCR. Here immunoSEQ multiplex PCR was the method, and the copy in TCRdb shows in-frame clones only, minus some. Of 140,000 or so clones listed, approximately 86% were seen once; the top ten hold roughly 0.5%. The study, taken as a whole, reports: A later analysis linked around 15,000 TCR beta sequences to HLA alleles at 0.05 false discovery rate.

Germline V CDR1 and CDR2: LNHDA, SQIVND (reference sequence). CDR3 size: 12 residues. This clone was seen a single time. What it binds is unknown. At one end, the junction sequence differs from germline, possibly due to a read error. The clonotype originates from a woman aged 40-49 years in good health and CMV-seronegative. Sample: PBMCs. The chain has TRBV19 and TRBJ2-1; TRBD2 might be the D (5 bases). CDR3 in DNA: TGTGCCAGTAGTATAGGTAACGGGATATCGCTCTTC. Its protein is CASSIGNGISLF.